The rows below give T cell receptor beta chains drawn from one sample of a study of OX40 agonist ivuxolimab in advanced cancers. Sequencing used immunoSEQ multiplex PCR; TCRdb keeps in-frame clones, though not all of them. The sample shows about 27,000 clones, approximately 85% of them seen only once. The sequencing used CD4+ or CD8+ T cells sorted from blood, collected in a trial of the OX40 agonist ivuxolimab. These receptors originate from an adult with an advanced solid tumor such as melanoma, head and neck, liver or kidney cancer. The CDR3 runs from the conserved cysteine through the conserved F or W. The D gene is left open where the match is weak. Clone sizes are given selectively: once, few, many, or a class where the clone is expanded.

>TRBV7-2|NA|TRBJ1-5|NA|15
CASSLLGFANQPQHF
TGTGCCAGCAGCTTATTGGGGTTTGCCAATCAGCCCCAGCATTTT
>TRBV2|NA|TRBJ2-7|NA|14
CASSENGVSYEQYF
TGTGCCAGCAGTGAGAACGGCGTCTCCTACGAGCAGTACTTC
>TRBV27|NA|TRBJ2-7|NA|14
CASSLTPSSYEQYF
TGTGCCAGCAGTTTAACCCCTAGCTCCTACGAGCAGTACTTC
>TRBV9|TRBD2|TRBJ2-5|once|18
CASSVDALGLATRETQYF
TGTGCCAGCAGCGTAGACGCTTTAGGACTAGCGACGAGGGAGACCCAGTACTTC
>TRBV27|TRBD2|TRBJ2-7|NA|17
CASSLLTPSGGDYEQYF
TGTGCCAGCAGTTTACTAACACCCAGCGGGGGTGATTACGAGCAGTACTTC
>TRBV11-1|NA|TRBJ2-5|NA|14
CASTRVGEWETQYF
TGTGCCAGCACCCGGGTGGGAGAATGGGAGACCCAGTACTTC
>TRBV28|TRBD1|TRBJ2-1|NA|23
CASIDGQVFFTRTGSTVSGEQFF
TGTGCCAGCATCGACGGACAGGTTTTCTTTACCCGGACAGGTTCCACTGTCAGCGGTGAGCAGTTCTTC
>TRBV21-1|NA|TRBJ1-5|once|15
CASSNLWRCNQPQHF
TGTGCCAGCAGCAACTTGTGGCGGTGCAATCAGCCCCAGCATTTT
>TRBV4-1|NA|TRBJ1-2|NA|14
CASSQEGGGYGYTF
TGCGCCAGCAGCCAAGAAGGCGGGGGCTATGGCTACACCTTC
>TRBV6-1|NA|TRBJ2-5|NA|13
CASETQAAETQYF
TGTGCCAGCGAAACCCAGGCAGCGGAGACCCAGTACTTC
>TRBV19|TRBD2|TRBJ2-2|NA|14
CASIGTSGTGELFF
TGTGCCAGTATAGGGACTAGCGGAACCGGGGAGCTGTTTTTT
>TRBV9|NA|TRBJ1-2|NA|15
CASSVGVLANYGYTF
TGTGCCAGCAGCGTGGGAGTCCTAGCTAACTATGGCTACACCTTC
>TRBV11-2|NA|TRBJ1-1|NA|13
CASSLGTVSEAFF
TGTGCCAGCAGCTTAGGCACGGTGTCTGAAGCTTTCTTT
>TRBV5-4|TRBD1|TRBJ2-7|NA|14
CASSGQGGTYEQYF
TGTGCCAGCAGTGGACAGGGTGGAACCTACGAGCAGTACTTC
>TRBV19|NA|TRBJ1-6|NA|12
CASSIYNSPLHF
TGTGCCAGTAGCATCTATAATTCACCCCTCCACTTT
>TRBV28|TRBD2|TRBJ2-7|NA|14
CASRSTGLRYEQYF
TGTGCCAGCAGATCCACGGGACTAAGGTACGAGCAGTACTTC
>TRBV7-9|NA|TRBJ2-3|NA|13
CASTLIPTDTQYF
TGTGCCAGCACCCTAATTCCCACAGATACGCAGTATTTT
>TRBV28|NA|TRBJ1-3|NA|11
CASSLGNTIYF
TGTGCCAGCAGTTTGGGAAACACCATATATTTT
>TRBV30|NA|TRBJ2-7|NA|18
CAWSVISWRGGPAYEQYF
TGTGCCTGGAGTGTAATTTCGTGGAGAGGGGGTCCAGCCTACGAGCAGTACTTC
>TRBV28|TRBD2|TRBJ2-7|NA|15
CASSLRASGYYEQYF
TGTGCCAGCAGTTTACGGGCTAGCGGGTACTACGAGCAGTACTTC
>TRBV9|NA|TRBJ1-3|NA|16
CASSVSWGTIGNTIYF
TGTGCCAGCAGCGTAAGTTGGGGGACAATCGGAAACACCATATATTTT
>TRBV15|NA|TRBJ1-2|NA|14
CATSRDVGLYGYTF
TGTGCCACCAGCAGAGATGTAGGGCTATATGGCTACACCTTC
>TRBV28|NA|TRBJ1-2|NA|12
CASSPMEIGYTF
TGTGCCAGCAGCCCGATGGAAATCGGCTACACCTTC
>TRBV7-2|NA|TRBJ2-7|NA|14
CASSFPGASYEQYF
TGTGCCAGCAGCTTCCCCGGGGCCTCCTACGAGCAGTACTTC
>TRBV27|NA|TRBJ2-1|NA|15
CASSLSGPDYNEQFF
TGTGCCAGCAGTTTATCGGGTCCAGACTACAATGAGCAGTTCTTC
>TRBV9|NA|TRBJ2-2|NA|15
CARSVGGADTGELFF
TGTGCCCGCAGCGTAGGGGGGGCCGACACCGGGGAGCTGTTTTTT